Sequencing of this T cell receptor (beta chain) was carried out in a study of blood T cell repertoires in COVID-19. TCRdb's table, derived via immunoSEQ multiplex PCR, lists solely in-frame clones and lacks some. The sample consists of around 62,000 clones, around 82% of them appearing once. This TCR derives from a man aged 50 or older with active COVID-19. Material for sequencing was peripheral blood.

The CDR3 loop is CASGEGQNTDTQYF. CDR3 bases: TGTGCTAGTGGTGAGGGACAGAACACAGATACGCAGTATTTT. This chain connects TRBV12-5 to TRBJ2-3; 7 bases agree with TRBD1. V shed 5 bases, J shed 2 bases, and the junction held 4 bases outside the gene matches. Germline V gene data show CDR1 as LGHNT and CDR2 as FRNRAP. CDR3 length equals 14 residues.